A selection of T cell receptor beta chains follows, all from one sample in a study of shared clonotypes between healthy human individuals. Here immunoSEQ multiplex PCR was the method, and the copy in TCRdb shows in-frame clones only, minus some. The sample includes hundreds of thousands of clones, around 72% of them seen just once. The sequencing input was memory CD4+ T cells sorted from blood. The receptors stem from a woman in her twenties or thirties in good health. Both conserved end residues are part of each CDR3. The D gene is left open where the match is weak. Not every row has a clone size; where given, it reads once, few, many or a size class.

TRBJ1-2 14 TRBV5-1 . . TGCGCCAGCAGCTTACAAGGGACGGACTATGGCTACACCTTC CASSLQGTDYGYTF
TRBJ2-2 17 TRBV7-2 . TRBD2 TGTGCCAGCAGCTCCTGGACTAGCGGGAGTTACGCCGGGGAGCTGTTTTTT CASSSWTSGSYAGELFF
TRBJ2-4 12 TRBV11-2 . TRBD2 TGTGCCAGCAGGAAAGGACTAGGAATTTTGTACTTC CASRKGLGILYF
TRBJ1-5 13 TRBV28 . . TGTGCCAGCAGTTTTCCCGAGGGTCAGCCCCAGCATTTT CASSFPEGQPQHF
TRBJ1-4 14 TRBV28 . . TGTGCCAGCAGCCGCACAAGCGGGGGTGAAAAACTGTTTTTT CASSRTSGGEKLFF
TRBJ2-7 14 TRBV6-5 . TRBD1 TGTGCCAGCAAACACGACAGGGTCGACTACGAGCAGTACTTC CASKHDRVDYEQYF
TRBJ2-7 12 TRBV28 . . TGTGCCAGCAGTTTATTGGGGTACGAGCAGTACTTC CASSLLGYEQYF
TRBJ1-5 13 TRBV28 . . TGTGCCAGCAGACGAAGTACCAATCAGCCCCAGCATTTT CASRRSTNQPQHF
TRBJ1-2 14 TRBV7-9 . . TGTGCCAGCAGCGCCTTTTCAGGGACTGAGGGCTACACCTTC CASSAFSGTEGYTF
TRBJ2-7 14 TRBV14 many . TGTGCCAGCAGCCAAGGGGGGTCATACTACGAGCAGTACTTC CASSQGGSYYEQYF
TRBJ1-1 15 TRBV7-6 . . TGTGCCAGCAGCCCCACAGGGTTTTCGAACACTGAAGCTTTCTTT CASSPTGFSNTEAFF
TRBJ2-7 14 TRBV21-1 few . TGTGCCAGCAGTGGACTAGCGGGCCCCTACGAGCAGTACTTC CASSGLAGPYEQYF
TRBJ1-2 15 TRBV27 . . TGTGCCAGCAGTTCCCCTTACAGGACTAACTATGGCTACACCTTC CASSSPYRTNYGYTF
TRBJ2-3 13 TRBV11-2 few . TGTGCCAGCAGCTTTGGGGGGACAGATACGCAGTATTTT CASSFGGTDTQYF
TRBJ2-7 15 TRBV27 . . TGTGCCAGCAGTTTGGGTTATCACAGGCAGGACGAGCAGTACTTC CASSLGYHRQDEQYF
TRBJ1-3 13 TRBV14 . TRBD1 TGTGCCAGCAAAGACAGGGTTGGAAACACCATATATTTT CASKDRVGNTIYF
TRBJ2-1 14 TRBV7-9 . . TGTGCCAGCAGCTTTGGGGGGTTAAACAATGAGCAGTTCTTC CASSFGGLNNEQFF
TRBJ2-5 13 TRBV7-8 . TRBD2 TGTGCCAGCAGCTGGGACACGGGGGGGGAGCAGTACTTC CASSWDTGGEQYF
TRBJ2-5 15 TRBV7-8 . TRBD1 TGTGCCAGCAGCTCACGGGACAGGGACCAAGAGACCCAGTACTTC CASSSRDRDQETQYF
TRBJ2-3 13 TRBV19 . . TGTGCCAGTAGTATAGCCTCGGCAGATACGCAGTATTTT CASSIASADTQYF
TRBJ2-7 14 TRBV11-1 once TRBD1 TGTGCCAGCAGCCTGGGACAGGGCTTGTACGAGCAGTACTTC CASSLGQGLYEQYF
TRBJ2-7 14 TRBV19 . . TGTGCCAGTAGTCGAGGAGGGGGCGCCTACGAGCAGTACTTC CASSRGGGAYEQYF
TRBJ2-1 15 TRBV5-1 few TRBD2 TGCGCCAGCAGCTTGGCCCTAAGCGGGAGTGATGAGCAGTTCTTC CASSLALSGSDEQFF
TRBJ1-1 13 TRBV7-9 few . TGTGCCAGCAGCTTGCTGGTAGGGATTGAAGCTTTCTTT CASSLLVGIEAFF
TRBJ2-7 15 TRBV7-2 once TRBD2 TGTGCCAGCAGCTTAGGGTCTAGCGGGACTTACGAGCAGTACTTC CASSLGSSGTYEQYF
TRBJ2-3 17 TRBV5-1 few TRBD2 TGCGCCAGCAGCATTTCGTTGAGCGGGAGTTTTACAGATACGCAGTATTTT CASSISLSGSFTDTQYF
TRBJ1-1 15 TRBV7-8 . TRBD1 TGTGCCAGCAGCTTACAGCGGACAGGGGGCACTGAAGCTTTCTTT CASSLQRTGGTEAFF
TRBJ2-7 16 TRBV27 few TRBD2 TGTGCCAGCAGTTCCAGGACTAGCGGGAGTTCCTACGAGCAGTACTTC CASSSRTSGSSYEQYF
TRBJ2-2 15 TRBV27 . . TGTGCCAGCAGAGGGGGAGTCGCGAACACCGGGGAGCTGTTTTTT CASRGGVANTGELFF
TRBJ2-1 13 TRBV30 . . TGTGCCTGGAGCCGGCGGGTAGGGGATGAGCAGTTCTTC CAWSRRVGDEQFF
TRBJ1-1 17 TRBV28 . . TGTGCCAGCTTCGATCGGTTTGATAGAGGATTCAACACTGAAGCTTTCTTT CASFDRFDRGFNTEAFF
TRBJ2-7 15 TRBV28 . TRBD1 TGTGCCAGCAATGACAGGGGGCCACCACCCTACGAGCAGTACTTC CASNDRGPPPYEQYF
TRBJ2-1 16 TRBV19 . TRBD2 TGTGCCAGTAGCGCGAGGACTAGCGGAGTCCTCAATGAGCAGTTCTTC CASSARTSGVLNEQFF
TRBJ2-7 14 TRBV19 . TRBD2 TGTGCCAGTAGCGGGACTAGCGGCTCCTACGAGCAGTACTTC CASSGTSGSYEQYF
TRBJ1-3 14 TRBV7-2 . TRBD1 TGTGCCAGCAGCCAAGACAGGGACGGAAACACCATATATTTT CASSQDRDGNTIYF
TRBJ2-5 17 TRBV7-9 . TRBD1 TGTGCCAGCAGCTTAGGCGGCAGGGGGCTTATCTTGGAGACCCAGTACTTC CASSLGGRGLILETQYF
TRBJ2-6 15 TRBV6-5 . . TGTGCCAGCAGTTACACAGACCCTGGGGCCAACGTCCTGACTTTC CASSYTDPGANVLTF
TRBJ2-5 13 TRBV10-1 . TRBD2 TGCGCCACCGGGACTAGCGGGAGTGGGACCCAGTACTTC CATGTSGSGTQYF
TRBJ1-1 13 TRBV7-8 few . TGTGCCAGCAGCTTACGGGGGAGGACTGAAGCTTTCTTT CASSLRGRTEAFF
TRBJ1-3 14 TRBV7-2 few . TGTGCCAGCAGCCCCGCTGGAACTGGAAACACCATATATTTT CASSPAGTGNTIYF
TRBJ2-1 14 TRBV27 once . TGTGCCAGCAGTTCATCGTTATGGGACAATGAGCAGTTCTTC CASSSSLWDNEQFF
TRBJ1-1 14 TRBV29-1 . . TGCAGCGTTGAAAAGTACTTACACACCACTGAAGCTTTCTTT CSVEKYLHTTEAFF
TRBJ2-5 14 TRBV28 . . TGTGCCAGCAGTTTGTTGGAAGGGGAGGAAACCCAGTACTTC CASSLLEGEETQYF
TRBJ2-3 19 TRBV28 . . TGTGCCAGCAGTCCCTCATTTCCCGGGACGCTTACCAGCACAGATACGCAGTATTTT CASSPSFPGTLTSTDTQYF
TRBJ2-7 12 TRBV6-1 . . TGTGCCAGCAGTGCCCCTTCCTACGAGCAGTACTTC CASSAPSYEQYF
TRBJ2-3 13 TRBV6-1 once . TGTGCCAGCAGTGAACGTGCGACAGATACGCAGTATTTT CASSERATDTQYF
TRBJ2-5 12 TRBV29-1 . . TGCAGCGTTGATCAGGGAGTGGAGACCCAGTACTTC CSVDQGVETQYF
TRBJ2-7 14 TRBV7-2 . . TGTGCCAGCAGCTTAGTACCGCTGTTCAGCGAGCAGTACTTC CASSLVPLFSEQYF
TRBJ2-2 16 TRBV2 few . TGTGCCAGCAGCCTTAGGCCCCCACCAGACACCGGGGAGCTGTTTTTT CASSLRPPPDTGELFF
TRBJ2-2 16 TRBV7-2 . TRBD2 TGTGCCAGCAGCGCCACTAGCGGGAGGAACACCGGGGAGCTGTTTTTT CASSATSGRNTGELFF
TRBJ2-3 14 TRBV6-1 . . TGTGCCAGCAGTGAATACGCCAGCAGAGATACGCAGTATTTT CASSEYASRDTQYF